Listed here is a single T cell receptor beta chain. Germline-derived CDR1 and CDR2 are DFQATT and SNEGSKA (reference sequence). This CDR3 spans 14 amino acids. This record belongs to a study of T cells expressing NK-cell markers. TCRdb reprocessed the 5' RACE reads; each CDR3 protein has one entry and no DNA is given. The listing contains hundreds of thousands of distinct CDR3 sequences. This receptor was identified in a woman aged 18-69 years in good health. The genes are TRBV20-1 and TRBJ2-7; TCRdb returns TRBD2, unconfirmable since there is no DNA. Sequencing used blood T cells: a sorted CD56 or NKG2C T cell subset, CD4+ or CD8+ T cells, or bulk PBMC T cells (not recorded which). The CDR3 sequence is CSAREREGSYEQYF.